This T cell receptor beta chain was recovered during a study of blood T cell repertoires in COVID-19. The CDR3 is 15 amino acids. Trimming left V 6 bases short and J 0 bases short, with 12 bases between. Germline assignment: CDR1 LNHDA and CDR2 SQIVND (reference sequence). The table came from immunoSEQ multiplex PCR; TCRdb's copy has only in-frame clones and leaves some out. The table includes approximately 220,000 clones, approximately 86% detected once. V is TRBV19 and J is TRBJ1-5; a weak D match, TRBD1 (5 bases). The sequenced material came from PBMCs or T cells enriched from blood (not recorded which). This clonotype originated in a woman aged 40 to 49 with acute COVID-19. As DNA, the CDR3 is TGTGCCAGTAGCCTTGACAGCTATAGCAATCAGCCCCAGCATTTT. This codes for CASSLDSYSNQPQHF. Full variable domain (missing parts from reference TRBV19 and TRBJ1-5): DGGITQSPKYLFRKEGQNVTLSCEQNLNHDAMYWYRQDPGQGLRLIYYSQIVNDFQKGDIAEGYSVSREKKESFPLTVTSAQKNPTAFYLCASSLDSYSNQPQHFGDGTRLSIL.